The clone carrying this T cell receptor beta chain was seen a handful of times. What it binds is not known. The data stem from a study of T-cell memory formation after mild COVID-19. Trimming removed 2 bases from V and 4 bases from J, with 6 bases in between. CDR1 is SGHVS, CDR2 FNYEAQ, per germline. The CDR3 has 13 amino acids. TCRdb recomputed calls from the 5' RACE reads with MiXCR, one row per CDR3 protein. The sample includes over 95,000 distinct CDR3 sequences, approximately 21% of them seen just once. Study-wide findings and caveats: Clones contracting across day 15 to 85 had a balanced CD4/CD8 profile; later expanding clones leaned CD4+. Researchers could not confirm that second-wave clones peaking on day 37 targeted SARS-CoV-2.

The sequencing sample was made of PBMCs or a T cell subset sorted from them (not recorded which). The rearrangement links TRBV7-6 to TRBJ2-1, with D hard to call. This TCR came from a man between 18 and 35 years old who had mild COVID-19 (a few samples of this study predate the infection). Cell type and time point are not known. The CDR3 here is CASSLSRYNEQFF. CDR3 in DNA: TGTGCCAGCAGCTTAAGCAGATACAATGAGCAGTTCTTC.